The rows below give T cell receptor beta chains drawn from one sample of a study of human T cells and chemical hapten exposure. Each CDR3 protein is one row after TCRdb ran MiXCR on the RACE reads. The table includes tens of thousands of distinct CDR3 sequences, about 11% detected once. Sample: whole blood, taken in connection with sensitization to the hapten diphenylcyclopropenone (DPC). All receptors come from a woman in her sixties or seventies with alopecia areata. Some clones in this sample may be carry-over from other donors' samples. Both conserved end residues are part of each CDR3. D genes are given only for firm matches. Size is stated for part of the rows, as once, few or many counts, or as a class when the clone is expanded.

14 many TRBJ1-6 NA TRBV10-1 CASSETAYNSPLHF TGCGCCAGCAGTGAGACAGCCTATAATTCACCCCTCCACTTT
12 NA TRBJ2-7 TRBD1 TRBV27 CASRTGSYEQYF TGTGCCAGCAGGACAGGGAGCTACGAGCAGTACTTC
14 few TRBJ1-2 NA TRBV4-2 CASSQVTENYGYTF TGTGCCAGCAGCCAAGTAACCGAAAACTATGGCTACACCTTC
12 NA TRBJ2-1 TRBD1 TRBV12-3/TRBV12-4 CASRDRVQEQFF TGTGCCAGCAGGGACAGGGTACAAGAGCAGTTCTTC
14 few TRBJ1-1 NA TRBV20-1 CSARAGVMNTEAFF TGCAGTGCTAGAGCCGGGGTAATGAACACTGAAGCTTTCTTT
12 few TRBJ1-5 TRBD1 TRBV20-1 CSVTGDNQPQHF TGCAGTGTGACAGGGGACAATCAGCCCCAGCATTTT
17 many TRBJ2-7 TRBD2 TRBV6-2/TRBV6-3 CASSEASGGPGAYEQYF TGTGCCAGCAGCGAGGCTAGCGGGGGCCCCGGCGCCTACGAGCAGTACTTC
14 many TRBJ1-1 NA TRBV18 CASSRSPPGTEAFF TGTGCCAGCTCACGGTCTCCGCCGGGCACTGAAGCTTTCTTT
16 many TRBJ2-3 NA TRBV12-3/TRBV12-4 CASSPPGLEDTDTQYF TGTGCCAGCAGTCCTCCCGGACTGGAGGACACAGATACGCAGTATTTT
13 many TRBJ1-3 TRBD1 TRBV29-1 CSGRGTGRNTIYF TGCAGCGGACGGGGGACAGGGAGAAACACCATATATTTT